Listed here are 25 T cell receptor beta chains from one sample, sequenced in a study of PD-L1 blockade in urothelial cancer (dated by TCRdb to about 2017). The method was the immunoSEQ multiplex PCR assay. The source is immuneACCESS, and TCRdb retained only in-frame sequences with V and J called. Part of the clones is not carried over; for the studies checked, unresolved V genes explain less than half of this, and the remainder is unexplained. Recorded for this sample are 60,000 or so clones; about four fifths of them occurred a single time. The ten biggest clones cover 3.2% of the sample. Read against the paper, the sample's time point label means: pretreatment peripheral blood. This material consisted of PBMCs, taken around atezolizumab (anti-PD-L1) treatment. All receptors come from a man in his 70s with urothelial cancer.

There are a few counts of this clone. The chain has TRBV27 and TRBJ1-5; 8 nucleotides line up with TRBD1. With 3 bases clipped from V and 6 bases from J, the junction kept 7 bases outside the gene matches. This CDR3 comprises 15 residues. Per the germline V gene, CDR1 is MNHEY and CDR2 is SMNVEV (reference sequence). The CDR3 coding sequence is TGTGCCAGCAGTTTTGGACAGGGAAAGAGTCAGCCCCAGCATTTT. It yields the protein CASSFGQGKSQPQHF.

The CDR3 spells CASSLIGSEETQYF. As DNA, the CDR3 is TGCGCCAGCAGCCTCATCGGGAGTGAGGAGACCCAGTACTTC. The chain links TRBV5-1 to TRBJ2-5, with D perhaps matching TRBD2 (6 bases). V lost 4 bases and J lost 5, with 15 bases in between. Per germline, CDR1 SGHRS and CDR2 YFSETQ. The CDR3 is 14 amino acids.

The V gene is TRBV7-9, the J gene TRBJ1-1, with a weak D call TRBD1 (6 bases). Germline CDR1 is SEHNR and CDR2 is FQNEAQ (reference sequence). Trimming took off 7 bases at V and 0 bases at J, with 15 bases between the two ends. The CDR3 is 15 residues long. The CDR3 loop reads CASNNRDNLNTEAFF. The CDR3 DNA follows: TGTGCCAGCAATAACCGGGACAACTTGAACACTGAAGCTTTCTTT.

The count of this clone is one. The J gene is TRBJ2-3, the V gene TRBV4-1, with 10 positions matching TRBD2. There are 16 residues in the CDR3. The germline V gene has CDR1 MGHRA and CDR2 YSYEKL. Losses at the gene ends were 0 bases for V and 4 bases for J; bases not matched to a gene: 4. Here the CDR3 DNA reads TGCGCCAGCAGCCAAGATGCAGCGGGAGGGCCAGATACGCAGTATTTT. Protein product: CASSQDAAGGPDTQYF.

Only a few counts were recorded for this clone. This sequence joins TRBV2 and TRBJ1-1, with TRBD1 matching over 10 bases. Trimming cost V 7 bases and J 0 bases; bases outside gene matches: 5. Germline V gene sequence: CDR1 SNHLY, CDR2 FYNNEI. This CDR3 is built from 15 residues. For the CDR3, the DNA is TGTGCCAGCAAGAAGGGACAGGGGATGAACACTGAAGCTTTCTTT. Encoded protein: CASKKGQGMNTEAFF.

V is TRBV2 and J is TRBJ2-1; the match to TRBD2 covers 7 bases. The germline V gene encodes CDR1 SNHLY and CDR2 FYNNEI. The CDR3 length is 17 residues. With V trimmed by 3 bases and J by 1 base, 9 bases remained unmatched. The CDR3 is CASSEVGGRVSYNEQFF. CDR3 DNA: TGTGCCAGCAGTGAGGTCGGCGGGAGAGTGTCCTACAATGAGCAGTTCTTC.

This chain connects TRBV5-1 to TRBJ2-7; 8 bases align to TRBD2. The trim removed 4 bases at V and 5 bases at J, leaving 11 bases unmatched. The germline V gene encodes CDR1 SGHRS and CDR2 YFSETQ. The CDR3 totals 15 residues. Here the CDR3 reads CASSASAGVGNEQYF. CDR3 sequence (DNA): TGCGCCAGCAGCGCTTCAGCGGGGGTGGGAAACGAGCAGTACTTC.

The V and J genes are TRBV5-8 and TRBJ2-2, with 7 bases that match TRBD2. The CDR3 spans 18 residues. Trimming cost V 7 bases and J 1 base; bases outside gene matches: 16. Germline V gene lookup returns CDR1 SGHTS and CDR2 YDEGEE. The CDR3 bases are TGTGCCAGCCCGGGGGGTAGCGGCATCACCCTGAACACCGGGGAGCTGTTTTTT. Encoded protein: CASPGGSGITLNTGELFF.

The V call is TRBV5-1, the J call TRBJ2-1, with TRBD2 matching over 10 bases. The CDR3 is made up of 19 amino acids. V dropped 0 bases and J dropped 10; count of bases not matched to a gene: 19. Germline CDR1 is SGHRS and CDR2 is YFSETQ. The CDR3 sequence is CASSLVLAGRVVGGHEQFF. The DNA for the CDR3 is TGCGCCAGCAGCTTGGTACTAGCGGGACGAGTAGTAGGGGGACACGAGCAGTTCTTC. Combining the CDR3 with reference TRBV5-1 and TRBJ2-1 gives the whole variable domain KAGVTQTPRYLIKTRGQQVTLSCSPISGHRSVSWYQQTPGQGLQFLFEYFSETQRNKGNFPGRFSGRQFSNSRSEMNVSTLELGDSALYLCASSLVLAGRVVGGHEQFFGPGTRLTVL.

The V gene is TRBV9, the J gene TRBJ2-5, with 7 positions matching TRBD1. J was trimmed by 5 bases and V by 2 bases; bases with no gene match: 9. Germline lookup yields CDR1 SGDLS and CDR2 YYNGEE. There are 15 residues in the CDR3. CDR3 residues: CASSVRTGEGETQYF. The CDR3, as DNA: TGTGCCAGCAGCGTCCGGACAGGCGAGGGTGAGACCCAGTACTTC.

This clone was seen a single time. The chain joins TRBV29-1 to TRBJ2-5, with D tentatively TRBD2 (5 bases). The CDR3 consists of 14 residues. The germline gives CDR1 SQVTM, CDR2 ANQGSEA. V lost 1 base, J lost 1 base, and 10 bases lay in between. CDR3 DNA sequence: TGCAGCGTTGAAGGAGGGCCCGTCCAAGAGACCCAGTACTTC. Protein: CSVEGGPVQETQYF.

V usage is TRBV5-1 and J usage is TRBJ1-2; D not certain. The V and J ends lost 0 bases and 8 bases respectively, with 20 bases between them. The CDR3 length is 16 residues. Germline V lookup: CDR1 SGHRS, CDR2 YFSETQ. The chain's CDR3 is CASSLGSLEGTSGYTF. The CDR3 nucleotides are TGCGCCAGCAGCTTGGGGAGTTTAGAGGGAACCTCCGGCTACACCTTC.

V and J are TRBV5-1 and TRBJ1-1; 9 positions agree with TRBD1. The CDR3 runs to 14 residues. J gave up 5 bases and V 0 bases, and 2 bases lay outside the gene matches. Germline lookup yields CDR1 SGHRS and CDR2 YFSETQ. Here the CDR3 DNA reads TGCGCCAGCAGCTTGGACGGGACAGGGACTGAAGCTTTCTTT. Its protein is CASSLDGTGTEAFF.

This clone was found many times. This chain links TRBV18 with TRBJ1-2; 9 bases are shared with TRBD1. The trim removed 3 bases at V and 7 bases at J, leaving 9 bases unmatched. Germline assignment: CDR1 KGHSH and CDR2 LQKENI. The CDR3 length is 15 residues. The DNA for the CDR3 is TGTGCCAGCTCACCGTCCCGGGACAGGGATTCTGGCTACACCTTC. Its protein is CASSPSRDRDSGYTF.

The chain links TRBV10-3 to TRBJ1-4; possibly TRBD1 for D (5 bases). The CDR3 totals 15 residues. The germline V gene encodes CDR1 ENHRY and CDR2 SYGVKD. The V and J ends lost 2 bases and 4 bases respectively, with 11 bases between them. The CDR3 protein is CAISEQTGSNEKLFF. CDR3 in DNA: TGTGCCATCAGTGAGCAAACAGGCAGTAATGAAAAACTGTTTTTT.

V gene TRBV6-6 combines with J gene TRBJ2-3; TRBD2 matches at 12 bases. V dropped 7 bases and J dropped 6; count of bases not matched to a gene: 5. The germline CDR1 and CDR2 sequences are MNHNY and SVGAGI (reference sequence). The CDR3 runs 14 residues. The CDR3 DNA reads as TGTGCCAGCACCTCTAGCGGGAGGGCGGATACGCAGTATTTT. This encodes CASTSSGRADTQYF.

This rearrangement joins TRBV5-6 to TRBJ1-1; 7 bases match TRBD1. CDR1 and CDR2 (germline): SGHDT, YYEEEE. V lost 7 bases and J lost 3; bases outside the gene matches: 6. This CDR3 contains 13 residues. The CDR3 loop reads CASAPGTDTEAFF. The CDR3 DNA sequence: TGTGCCAGCGCCCCCGGGACAGACACTGAAGCTTTCTTT.

This chain joins TRBV2 and TRBJ2-2; maybe TRBD2 (5 bases). V lost 6 bases and J 6 bases, leaving 14 bases between the germline ends. Germline assignment: CDR1 SNHLY and CDR2 FYNNEI. The CDR3 contains 14 residues. The chain's CDR3 is CASRRTYLAGELFF. CDR3 DNA: TGTGCCAGCAGGAGGACTTACCTCGCCGGGGAGCTGTTTTTT.

This chain connects TRBV25-1 to TRBJ2-7, with D perhaps TRBD2 (6 bases). CDR1 and CDR2 from the germline V gene are MGHDK and SYGVNS. Trimming shortened V by 7 bases and J by 2 bases, and 9 bases separated the two germline ends. The CDR3 is made up of 12 amino acids. In DNA, the CDR3 is TGTGCCAGCATGGGACTGACCTACGAGCAGTACTTC. It codes for CASMGLTYEQYF.

V is TRBV7-2 and J is TRBJ2-7, with a tentative D call TRBD1 (6 bases). Germline V lookup: CDR1 SGHTA, CDR2 FQGNSA. The CDR3 runs 14 residues. V dropped 5 bases and J dropped 0 bases, with 11 bases sitting between them. As DNA, the CDR3 is TGTGCCAGCAGCCAAGACAGGCACTCCTACGAGCAGTACTTC. Translating it yields CASSQDRHSYEQYF. The complete variable domain, with remaining parts taken from reference TRBV7-2 and TRBJ2-7, reads GAGVSQSPSNKVTEKGKDVELRCDPISGHTALYWYRQSLGQGLEFLIYFQGNSAPDKSGLPSDRFSAERTGGSVSTLTIQRTQQEDSAVYLCASSQDRHSYEQYFGPGTRLTVT.

This chain connects TRBV6-5 to TRBJ2-5, with D tentatively TRBD1 (5 bases). The J call may be mistaken, given a closer DNA end match to TRBJ2-7. Germline CDR1 reads MNHEY; CDR2 reads SVGAGI. The CDR3 runs to 13 residues. The CDR3 protein is CASSPGNPYEQYF. CDR3 coding DNA: TGTGCCAGCAGCCCAGGGAACCCCTACGAGCAGTACTTC.

The chain links TRBV19 to TRBJ1-1; no firm D call. The CDR3 length is 11 residues. Germline V gives CDR1 LNHDA, CDR2 SQIVND (reference sequence). V was shortened by 6 bases and J by 3 bases, with 5 bases between the two germline ends. The CDR3 region is CASSLYTEAFF. The CDR3 bases are TGTGCCAGTAGCCTATACACTGAAGCTTTCTTT.

This clone was recorded once. V is TRBV6-6 and J is TRBJ2-3, with D possibly matching TRBD2 (5 bases). The CDR3 is made up of 14 amino acids. Germline loops: CDR1 MNHNY, CDR2 SVGAGI (reference sequence). The V gene lost 2 bases and the J gene lost 1 base, with 7 bases spanning the gap. The CDR3: CASSYEGRTDTQYF. The CDR3 bases are TGTGCCAGCAGTTACGAGGGCCGCACAGATACGCAGTATTTT.

This clone was found once. The V gene is TRBV6-5, the J gene TRBJ2-1; D is possibly TRBD2 (5 bases). The CDR3 is made up of 16 amino acids. Germline V gives CDR1 MNHEY, CDR2 SVGAGI. Trimming shortened V by 2 bases and J by 0 bases, and 11 bases separated the two germline ends. In DNA form, the CDR3 reads TGTGCCAGCAGTTACGTCGAAGGGAGCTCCTACAATGAGCAGTTCTTC. Protein: CASSYVEGSSYNEQFF.

The chain carries TRBV2 and TRBJ1-2; weak D call: TRBD1 (6 bases). Germline-derived CDR1 and CDR2 are SNHLY and FYNNEI. The CDR3 contains 17 residues. V shed 5 bases and J shed 8 bases, with 27 bases lying between them. The CDR3 nucleotides read TGTGCCAGCAGTCAGAATTCCCCCAGGGCAGGGGTCGGCGGCTACACCTTC. Its protein is CASSQNSPRAGVGGYTF.